The present T cell receptor (beta chain) was sequenced within a study of patients and donors after allogeneic stem cell transplantation. TCRdb itself ran the RT-PCR reads through MiXCR, one entry per CDR3 protein. The profile shows more than 850,000 distinct CDR3 sequences, roughly 18% of them singletons. V was shortened by 0 bases and J by 4 bases, with 9 bases between the two germline ends. The germline V gene encodes CDR1 LGHDT and CDR2 YNNKEL (reference sequence). There are 14 residues in the CDR3. The chain employs TRBV3-1 and TRBJ1-2; D unresolved. The source is a human donor who was either an allogeneic HSCT recipient or a stem cell or donor lymphocyte infusion donor (not recorded which). It is not recorded whose cells these are; they may come from a transplant donor. Sequencing input: blood, either unsorted or a sorted T cell fraction (not recorded which). CDR3 nucleotide sequence: TGTGCCAGCAGCCAAGAGGGAGGGAGCTATGGCTACACCTTC. Its translation: CASSQEGGSYGYTF.